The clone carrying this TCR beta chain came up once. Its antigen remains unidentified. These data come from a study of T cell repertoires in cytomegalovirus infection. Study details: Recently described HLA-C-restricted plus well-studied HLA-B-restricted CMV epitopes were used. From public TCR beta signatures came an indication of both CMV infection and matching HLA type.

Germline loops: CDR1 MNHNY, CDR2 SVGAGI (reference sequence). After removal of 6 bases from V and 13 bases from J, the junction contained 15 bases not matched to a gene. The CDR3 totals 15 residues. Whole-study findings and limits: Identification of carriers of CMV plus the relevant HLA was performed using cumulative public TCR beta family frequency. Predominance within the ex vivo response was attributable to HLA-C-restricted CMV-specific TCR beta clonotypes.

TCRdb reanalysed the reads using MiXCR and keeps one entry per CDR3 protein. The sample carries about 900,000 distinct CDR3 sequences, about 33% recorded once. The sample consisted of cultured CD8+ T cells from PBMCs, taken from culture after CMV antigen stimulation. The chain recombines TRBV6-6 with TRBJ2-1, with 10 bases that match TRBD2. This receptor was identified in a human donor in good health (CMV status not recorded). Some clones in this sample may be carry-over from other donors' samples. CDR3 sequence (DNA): TGTGCCAGCAGCTACAGAGCGGGGGGGCCCGTCGGCCAGTTCTTC. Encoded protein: CASSYRAGGPVGQFF.